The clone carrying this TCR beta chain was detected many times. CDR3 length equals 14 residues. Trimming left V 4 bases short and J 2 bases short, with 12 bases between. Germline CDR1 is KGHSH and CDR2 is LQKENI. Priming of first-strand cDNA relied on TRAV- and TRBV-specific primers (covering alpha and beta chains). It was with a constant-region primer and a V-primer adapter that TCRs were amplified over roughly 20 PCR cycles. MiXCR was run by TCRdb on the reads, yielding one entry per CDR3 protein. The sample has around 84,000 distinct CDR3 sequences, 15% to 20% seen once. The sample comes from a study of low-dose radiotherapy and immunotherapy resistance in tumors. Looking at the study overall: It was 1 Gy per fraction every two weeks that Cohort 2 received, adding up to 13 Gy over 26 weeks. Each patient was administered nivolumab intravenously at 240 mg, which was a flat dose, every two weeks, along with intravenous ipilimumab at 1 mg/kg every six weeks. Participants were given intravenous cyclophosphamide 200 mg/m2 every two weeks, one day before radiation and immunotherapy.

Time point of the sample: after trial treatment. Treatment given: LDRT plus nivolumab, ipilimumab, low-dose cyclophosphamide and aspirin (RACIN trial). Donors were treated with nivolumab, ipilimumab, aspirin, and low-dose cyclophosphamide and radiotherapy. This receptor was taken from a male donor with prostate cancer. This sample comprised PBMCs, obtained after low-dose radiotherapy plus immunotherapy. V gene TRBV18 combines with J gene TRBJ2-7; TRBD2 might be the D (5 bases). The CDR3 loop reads CASSRAGDPYEQYF. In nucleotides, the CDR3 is TGTGCCAGCTCACGAGCCGGGGATCCCTACGAGCAGTACTTC.